This T cell receptor (beta chain) is from a study of vaccination and CD4 T cells after COVID-19. This clonotype has just a few counts. Its specificity is not known. J gave up 5 bases and V 6 bases, and 18 bases lay outside the gene matches. The CDR3 length is 17 residues. Germline V gene lookup returns CDR1 SGHTA and CDR2 FQGNSA. Oncomine TCR Beta short-read sequencing was applied to DNA from cultured CD4+ T cells. TCRdb itself ran the PCR reads through MiXCR, one entry per CDR3 protein. The sample lists some 24,000 distinct CDR3 sequences, about 40% seen once, with around 4% in the top ten. Time point specified: late sampling 161 to 241 days after vaccination in three convalescent patients. Treatment reported: approximately nine-day PBMC culture with coronavirus spike peptide pools or control peptides (ViraFEST assay). ViraFEST grew antigen-specific T cells using peptide pools, then sequenced TCRs.

The chain links TRBV7-2 to TRBJ1-2, with TRBD1 identical over 7 bases. The source is a human donor who had recovered from COVID-19. The specimen comprised CD4+ T cells from blood, cultured in vitro, sampled about 7 months after SARS-CoV-2 vaccination. The CDR3 loop reads CASRSGPKTGFGYGYTF. Written as DNA, the CDR3 is TGTGCCAGCAGGTCGGGCCCCAAGACAGGGTTCGGATATGGCTACACCTTC.